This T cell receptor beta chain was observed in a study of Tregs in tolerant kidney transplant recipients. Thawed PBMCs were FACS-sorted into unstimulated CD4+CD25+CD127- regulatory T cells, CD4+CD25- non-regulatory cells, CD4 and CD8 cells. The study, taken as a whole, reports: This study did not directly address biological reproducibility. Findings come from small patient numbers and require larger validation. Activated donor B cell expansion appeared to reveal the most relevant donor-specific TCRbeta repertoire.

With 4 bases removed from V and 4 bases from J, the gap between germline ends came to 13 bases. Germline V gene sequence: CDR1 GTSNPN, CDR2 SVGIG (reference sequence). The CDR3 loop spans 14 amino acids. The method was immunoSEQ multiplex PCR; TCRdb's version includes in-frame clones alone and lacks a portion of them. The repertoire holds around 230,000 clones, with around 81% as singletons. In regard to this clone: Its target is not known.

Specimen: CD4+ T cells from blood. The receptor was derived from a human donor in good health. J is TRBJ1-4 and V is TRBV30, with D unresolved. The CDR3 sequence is CAWTPGVLNEKLFF. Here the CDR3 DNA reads TGTGCCTGGACCCCGGGAGTCCTTAATGAAAAACTGTTTTTT. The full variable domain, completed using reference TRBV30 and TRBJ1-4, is SQTIHQWPATLVQPVGSPLSLECTVEGTSNPNLYWYRQAAGRGLQLLFYSVGIGQISSEVPQNLSASRPQDRQFILSSKKLLLSDSGFYLCAWTPGVLNEKLFFGSGTQLSVL.